This T cell receptor beta chain was profiled in a study of Graves' ophthalmopathy and Graves' hyperthyroidism. Overall study findings and caveats: Clonotypes were expanded in thyroid at above 0.001 frequency, and most also appeared in blood.

This clonotype was counted ten times or more. Its antigen is unknown. The diagnosis was founded upon clinical symptoms, serum thyroxine, TRAb, thyroid ultrasound and orbital computed tomography. RNA transcripts served as template for amplifying TCR beta CDR3 sequences. Investigators did first-round RT-PCR with HTBI primers, then second-round multiplex PCR. MiXCR was run by TCRdb on the multiplex PCR reads, yielding one entry per CDR3 protein. The sample holds hundreds of thousands of distinct CDR3 sequences, around a fifth seen once. V was cut by 0 bases and J by 7 bases, with 11 bases left in between. This CDR3 contains 15 residues. Per germline, CDR1 SGDLS and CDR2 YYNGEE.

Sequenced: peripheral blood. The chain couples TRBV9 to TRBJ1-6; D may be TRBD1 (6 bases). The sequence derives from a woman aged 18-35 years with stable Graves' hyperthyroidism. Some clones in this sample may be carry-over from other donors' samples. Here the CDR3 DNA reads TGTGCCAGCAGCGTAGAAGGGGGGCGGAATTCACCCCTCCACTTT. Amino acid sequence: CASSVEGGRNSPLHF.